The entry that follows covers one T cell receptor (beta chain) sequence. Antigen specificity is unknown. The sample belongs to a study of blood T cells in healthy people across ages. Study as a whole: Template switching caught about one barcoded beta molecule for each two T cells.

A second about 7 to 11 cycle PCR used barcoded and J-beta primers. A single record per CDR3 protein comes from TCRdb applying MiXCR to the 5' RACE reads. The data contain 950,000 to 1,200,000 distinct CDR3 sequences, roughly two fifths of them singletons. Study-wide findings and caveats: Conclusively comparing naive with antigen-experienced cells was impossible with unsorted PBMCs. In older individuals, TCR beta diversity per million T cells was lower, falling roughly linearly with age.

The CDR3 extends over 13 amino acids. Trimming removed 7 bases from V and 7 bases from J; junction bases left unmatched: 7. Germline V gene data show CDR1 as MDHEN and CDR2 as SYDVKM. The chain joins TRBV28 to TRBJ1-5; 7 nucleotides match TRBD1. The origin of this receptor is a man between 18 and 29 years old in good health. The sequencing sample was made of blood. The CDR3 DNA reads TGTGCCAGCAACCGAGGAGGGGGCCAGCCCCAGCATTTT. Encoded protein: CASNRGGGQPQHF.